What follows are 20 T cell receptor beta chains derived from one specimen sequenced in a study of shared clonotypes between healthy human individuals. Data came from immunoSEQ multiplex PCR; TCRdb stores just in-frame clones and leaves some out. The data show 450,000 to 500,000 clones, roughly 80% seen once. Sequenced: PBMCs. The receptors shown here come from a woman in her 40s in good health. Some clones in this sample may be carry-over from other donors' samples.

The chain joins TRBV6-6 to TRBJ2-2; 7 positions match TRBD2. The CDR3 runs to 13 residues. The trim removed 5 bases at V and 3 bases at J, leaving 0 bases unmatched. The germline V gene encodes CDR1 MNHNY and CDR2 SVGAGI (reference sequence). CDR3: CASSREDTGELFF. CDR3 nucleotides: TGTGCCAGCAGTCGGGAGGACACCGGGGAGCTGTTTTTT.

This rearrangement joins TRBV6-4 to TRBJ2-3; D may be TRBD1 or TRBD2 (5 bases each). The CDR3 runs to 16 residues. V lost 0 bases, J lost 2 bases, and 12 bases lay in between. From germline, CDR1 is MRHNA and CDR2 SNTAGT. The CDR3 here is CASSDSSVGDTDTQYF. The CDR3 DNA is TGTGCCAGCAGTGACTCGAGTGTGGGGGACACAGATACGCAGTATTTT.

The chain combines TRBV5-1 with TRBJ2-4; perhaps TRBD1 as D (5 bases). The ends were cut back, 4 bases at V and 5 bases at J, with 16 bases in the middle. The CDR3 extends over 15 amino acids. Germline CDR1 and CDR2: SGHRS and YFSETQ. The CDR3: CASSRPVVGENIQYF. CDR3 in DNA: TGCGCCAGCAGCCGCCCGGTAGTAGGGGAAAACATTCAGTACTTC.

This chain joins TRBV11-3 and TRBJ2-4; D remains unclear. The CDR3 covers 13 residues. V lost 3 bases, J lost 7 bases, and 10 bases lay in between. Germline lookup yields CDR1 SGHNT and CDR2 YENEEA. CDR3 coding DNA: TGTGCCAGCAGCTTCACAGAAGGGAACATTCAGTACTTC. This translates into CASSFTEGNIQYF. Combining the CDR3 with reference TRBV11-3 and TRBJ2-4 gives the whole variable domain EAGVVQSPRYKIIEKKQPVAFWCNPISGHNTLYWYLQNLGQGPELLIRYENEEAVDDSQLPKDRFSAERLKGVDSTLKIQPAELGDSAVYLCASSFTEGNIQYFGAGTRLSVL.

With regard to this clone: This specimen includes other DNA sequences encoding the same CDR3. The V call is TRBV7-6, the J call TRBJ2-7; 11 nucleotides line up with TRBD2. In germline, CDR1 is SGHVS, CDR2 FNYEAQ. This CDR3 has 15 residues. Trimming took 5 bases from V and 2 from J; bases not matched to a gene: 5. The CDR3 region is CASSLGTSGTYEQYF. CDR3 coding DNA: TGTGCCAGCAGCCTCGGGACTAGCGGAACCTACGAGCAGTACTTC. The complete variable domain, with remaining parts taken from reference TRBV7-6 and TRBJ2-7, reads GAGVSQSPRYKVTKRGQDVALRCDPISGHVSLYWYRQALGQGPEFLTYFNYEAQQDKSGLPNDRFSAERPEGSISTLTIQRTEQRDSAMYRCASSLGTSGTYEQYFGPGTRLTVT.

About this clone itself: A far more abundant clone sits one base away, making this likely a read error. The CDR3 nucleotides read TGCGCCAGCAGCATACAGGGATACAATGAGCAGTTCTTC. This gives the protein CASSIQGYNEQFF. The V gene is TRBV5-1, the J gene TRBJ2-1; perhaps TRBD1 as D (6 bases). V gave up 4 bases and J gave up 4 bases, with 9 bases separating them. This CDR3 has 13 amino acids. Germline V lookup: CDR1 SGHRS, CDR2 YFSETQ.

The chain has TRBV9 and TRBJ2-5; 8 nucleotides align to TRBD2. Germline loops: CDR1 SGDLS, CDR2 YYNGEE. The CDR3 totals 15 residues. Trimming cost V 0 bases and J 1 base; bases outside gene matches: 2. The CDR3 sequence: CASSVGAGAQETQYF. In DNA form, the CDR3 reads TGTGCCAGCAGCGTAGGAGCGGGAGCCCAAGAGACCCAGTACTTC.

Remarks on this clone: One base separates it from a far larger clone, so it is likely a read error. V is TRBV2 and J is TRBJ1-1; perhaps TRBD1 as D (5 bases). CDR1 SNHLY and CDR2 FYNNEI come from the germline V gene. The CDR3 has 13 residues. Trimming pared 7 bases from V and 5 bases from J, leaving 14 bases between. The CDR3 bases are TGTGCCAGCAATGTGGGGGGTGGGACTGAAGCTTTCTTT. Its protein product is CASNVGGGTEAFF.

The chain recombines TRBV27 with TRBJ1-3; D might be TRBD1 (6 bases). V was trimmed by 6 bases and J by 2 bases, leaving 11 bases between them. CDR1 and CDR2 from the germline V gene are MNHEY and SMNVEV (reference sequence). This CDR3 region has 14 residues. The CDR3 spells CASRSGGPGNTIYF. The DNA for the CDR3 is TGTGCCAGCAGATCCGGGGGCCCTGGAAACACCATATATTTT.

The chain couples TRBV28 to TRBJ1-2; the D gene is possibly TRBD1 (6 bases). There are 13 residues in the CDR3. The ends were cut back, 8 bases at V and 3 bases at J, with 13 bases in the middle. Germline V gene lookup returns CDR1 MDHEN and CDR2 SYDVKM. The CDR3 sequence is CASEGDRHYGYTF. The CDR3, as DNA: TGTGCCAGCGAGGGGGACCGACACTATGGCTACACCTTC.

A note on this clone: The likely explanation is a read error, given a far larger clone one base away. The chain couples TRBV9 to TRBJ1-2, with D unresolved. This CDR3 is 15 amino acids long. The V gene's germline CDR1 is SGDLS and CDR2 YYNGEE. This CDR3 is CASRGGPARNYCYTF. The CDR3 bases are TGTGCCAGCAGGGGAGGGCCAGCTCGAAACTATTGCTACACCTTC.

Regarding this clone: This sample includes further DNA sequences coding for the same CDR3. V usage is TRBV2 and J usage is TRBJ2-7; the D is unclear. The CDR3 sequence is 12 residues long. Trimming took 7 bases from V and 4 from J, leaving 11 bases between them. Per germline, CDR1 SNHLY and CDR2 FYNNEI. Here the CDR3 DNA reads TGTGCCAGCACCAAAGGAACATACGAGCAGTACTTC. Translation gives CASTKGTYEQYF.

This CDR3 reads CASSPGQINTGELFF. The CDR3 nucleotides are TGCGCCAGCAGCCCTGGACAGATAAACACCGGGGAGCTGTTTTTT. V is TRBV5-1 and J is TRBJ2-2, with D perhaps matching TRBD1 (6 bases). Per the germline V gene, CDR1 is SGHRS and CDR2 is YFSETQ. V was clipped by 4 bases and J by 2 bases, with 12 bases between them. This CDR3 has 15 residues.

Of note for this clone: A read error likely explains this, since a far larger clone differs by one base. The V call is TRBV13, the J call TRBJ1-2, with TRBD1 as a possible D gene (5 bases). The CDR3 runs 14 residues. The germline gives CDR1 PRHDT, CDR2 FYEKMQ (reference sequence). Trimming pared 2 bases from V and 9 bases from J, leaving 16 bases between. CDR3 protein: CASSLQGASFCYTF. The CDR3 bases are TGTGCCAGCAGCTTACAGGGAGCCTCCTTCTGCTACACCTTC.

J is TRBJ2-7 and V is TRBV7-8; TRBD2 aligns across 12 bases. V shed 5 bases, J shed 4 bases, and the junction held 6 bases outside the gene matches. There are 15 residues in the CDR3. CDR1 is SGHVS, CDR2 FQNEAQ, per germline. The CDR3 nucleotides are TGTGCCAGCAGCCCTACTAGCGGGAGGACTTACGAGCAGTACTTC. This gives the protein CASSPTSGRTYEQYF.

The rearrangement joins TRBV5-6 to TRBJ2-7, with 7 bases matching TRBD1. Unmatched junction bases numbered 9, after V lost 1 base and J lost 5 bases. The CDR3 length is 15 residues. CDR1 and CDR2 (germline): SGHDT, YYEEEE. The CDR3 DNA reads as TGTGCCAGCAGCTTGCCCCGGGACAGTCCCCACGAGCAGTACTTC. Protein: CASSLPRDSPHEQYF. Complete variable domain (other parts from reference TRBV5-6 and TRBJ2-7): DAGVTQSPTHLIKTRGQQVTLRCSPKSGHDTVSWYQQALGQGPQFIFQYYEEEERQRGNFPDRFSGHQFPNYSSELNVNALLLGDSALYLCASSLPRDSPHEQYFGPGTRLTVT.

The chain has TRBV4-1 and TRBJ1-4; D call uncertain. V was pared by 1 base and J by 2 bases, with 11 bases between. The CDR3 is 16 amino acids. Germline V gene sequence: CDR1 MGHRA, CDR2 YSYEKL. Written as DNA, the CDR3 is TGCGCCAGCAGCCAAGGTCGGGTCGTCACTAATGAAAAACTGTTTTTT. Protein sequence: CASSQGRVVTNEKLFF.

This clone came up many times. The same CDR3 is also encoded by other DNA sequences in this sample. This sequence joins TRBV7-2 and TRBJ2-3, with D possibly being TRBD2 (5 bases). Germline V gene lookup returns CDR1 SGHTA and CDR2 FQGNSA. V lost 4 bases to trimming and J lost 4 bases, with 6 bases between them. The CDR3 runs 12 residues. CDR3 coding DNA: TGTGCCAGCAGCTATAGCGCAGATACGCAGTATTTT. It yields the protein CASSYSADTQYF.

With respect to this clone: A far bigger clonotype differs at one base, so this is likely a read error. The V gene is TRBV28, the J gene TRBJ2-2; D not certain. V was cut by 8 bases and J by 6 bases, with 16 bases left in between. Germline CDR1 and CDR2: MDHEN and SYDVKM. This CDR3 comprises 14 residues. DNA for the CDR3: TGTGCCAGCCGCCCCCGAGGCCACGCCGGGGAGCTGTTTTTT. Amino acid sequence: CASRPRGHAGELFF.

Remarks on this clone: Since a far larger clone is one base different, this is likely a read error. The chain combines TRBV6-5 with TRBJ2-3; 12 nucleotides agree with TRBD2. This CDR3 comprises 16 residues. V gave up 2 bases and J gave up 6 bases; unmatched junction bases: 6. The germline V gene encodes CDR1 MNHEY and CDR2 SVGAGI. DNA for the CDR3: TGTGCCAGCAGTTACCCGACTAGCGGGAGCCGGGATACGCAGTATTTT. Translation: CASSYPTSGSRDTQYF.